The clone carrying this TCR beta chain has just a few counts. The data were obtained in a study of CD8 T cells in ankylosing spondylitis. Using quantitative 5'-RACE with molecular barcodes, the authors made TCR beta libraries. TCRdb reprocessed the 5' RACE reads with MiXCR, giving one entry per CDR3 protein. Of 250,000 to 300,000 distinct CDR3 sequences listed, 15% to 20% are singletons. Input material: blood, either unsorted or a sorted T cell fraction (not recorded which). The clonotype was recovered from a male donor with ankylosing spondylitis or in good health (not recorded which).

CDR3: CASSQDPGPRWEQYF. The CDR3 region has the DNA TGCGCCAGCAGCCAAGACCCCGGCCCTAGGTGGGAGCAGTACTTC. The chain combines TRBV4-3 with TRBJ2-7, with no clear D. V lost 0 bases and J 7 bases, leaving 16 bases between the germline ends. Germline V gene sequence: CDR1 LGHNA, CDR2 YSLEER. CDR3 length equals 15 residues.